The 21 T cell receptor beta chains in this list originate from one sample, sequenced in a study of blood T cell dynamics during melanoma immunotherapy. The assay was immunoSEQ multiplex PCR, and TCRdb's table has in-frame clones only and misses some. This table holds some 16,000 clones, 94% found once. Indicated time point: week 3, after first cycle of checkpoint inhibitor. The source material was effector memory CD8+ T cells from blood, sampled from a patient treated with checkpoint blockade. The origin of the receptors is a human donor with melanoma.

The genes are TRBV27 and TRBJ1-1; 9 bases are shared with TRBD1. Germline V lookup: CDR1 MNHEY, CDR2 SMNVEV (reference sequence). With V trimmed by 6 bases and J by 4 bases, 6 bases remained unmatched. The length of the CDR3 is 14 residues. The DNA for the CDR3 is TGTGCCAGCAGATGGACAGGGGTTAGCACTGAAGCTTTCTTT. Residues: CASRWTGVSTEAFF.

This clone was found once. The chain recombines TRBV7-8 with TRBJ2-7, with 9 bases fitting TRBD1. Germline-derived CDR1 and CDR2 are SGHVS and FQNEAQ. V gave up 5 bases and J gave up 0 bases; unmatched junction bases: 8. The CDR3 is 16 amino acids. The CDR3 loop is CASSRHRDRDSYEQYF. The CDR3 DNA sequence: TGTGCCAGCAGCAGACACCGGGACAGGGACTCCTACGAGCAGTACTTC.

This clone has only a few counts. This chain joins TRBV7-9 and TRBJ2-1, with 14 bases matching TRBD2. This CDR3 is 13 amino acids long. The V and J ends lost 11 bases and 9 bases, in that order; junction bases with no gene match: 6. Germline V gives CDR1 SEHNR, CDR2 FQNEAQ (reference sequence). The DNA for the CDR3 is TGTGCCGGACTAGCGGGAGGTAAGGGTGAGCAGTTCTTC. Encoded protein: CAGLAGGKGEQFF.

The chain recombines TRBV27 with TRBJ2-1, with 12 bases fitting TRBD2. V dropped 6 bases and J dropped 6; count of bases not matched to a gene: 6. This CDR3 region has 15 residues. Germline loops: CDR1 MNHEY, CDR2 SMNVEV (reference sequence). CDR3 DNA sequence: TGTGCCAGCAGCTTAGGGACTAGCGGGCGCAATGAGCAGTTCTTC. As protein: CASSLGTSGRNEQFF.

The rearrangement joins TRBV2 to TRBJ1-2, with TRBD1 matching 10 bases. This CDR3 has 13 amino acids. The germline CDR1 and CDR2 sequences are SNHLY and FYNNEI. The V and J ends lost 4 bases and 7 bases, in that order; junction bases with no gene match: 3. CDR3 DNA sequence: TGTGCCAGCAGTGTTGGGACAGGGGCTGGCTACACCTTC. The encoded protein is CASSVGTGAGYTF.

The rearrangement links TRBV19 to TRBJ1-1; D ambiguous. The V end lost 6 bases, the J end lost 8 bases, and 16 bases lay between the germline ends. The germline gives CDR1 LNHDA, CDR2 SQIVND (reference sequence). The CDR3 covers 13 residues. In DNA form, the CDR3 reads TGTGCCAGTAGCCCTCCGGGTCGAGCAGAAGCTTTCTTT. The encoded protein is CASSPPGRAEAFF. The full variable domain, rest sourced from reference TRBV19 and TRBJ1-1, is DGGITQSPKYLFRKEGQNVTLSCEQNLNHDAMYWYRQDPGQGLRLIYYSQIVNDFQKGDIAEGYSVSREKKESFPLTVTSAQKNPTAFYLCASSPPGRAEAFFGQGTRLTVV.

In DNA, the CDR3 is TGTGCCAGCAGTCCTCGGGACAGGGTATCGGGAAACACCATATATTTT. Encoded protein: CASSPRDRVSGNTIYF. This rearrangement joins TRBV27 to TRBJ1-3; 9 bases are a match to TRBD1. The CDR3 is 16 amino acids. The germline CDR1 and CDR2 sequences are MNHEY and SMNVEV (reference sequence). With 5 bases clipped from V and 4 bases from J, the junction kept 9 bases outside the gene matches.

V is TRBV9 and J is TRBJ1-4; maybe TRBD1 (6 bases). CDR3 length: 15 amino acids. CDR1 and CDR2 (germline): SGDLS, YYNGEE. V lost 0 bases, J lost 3 bases, and 9 bases lay in between. The DNA for the CDR3 is TGTGCCAGCAGCGTAGTGGGGGCGCCTAATGAAAAACTGTTTTTT. This encodes CASSVVGAPNEKLFF. Combining the CDR3 with reference TRBV9 and TRBJ1-4 gives the whole variable domain DSGVTQTPKHLITATGQRVTLRCSPRSGDLSVYWYQQSLDQGLQFLIQYYNGEERAKGNILERFSAQQFPDLHSELNLSSLELGDSALYFCASSVVGAPNEKLFFGSGTQLSVL.

The rearrangement links TRBV7-6 to TRBJ2-1; TRBD2 matches at 12 bases. Germline-derived CDR1 and CDR2 are SGHVS and FNYEAQ. The junction had 4 bases not matched to a gene; V was cut back by 5 bases and J by 2 bases. The CDR3 spans 16 residues. CDR3 amino acids: CASSPLAGGPYNEQFF. The CDR3 DNA sequence: TGTGCCAGCAGCCCACTAGCGGGAGGCCCCTACAATGAGCAGTTCTTC.

V is TRBV6-6 and J is TRBJ2-7; 7 nucleotides align to TRBD2. V dropped 3 bases and J dropped 2; count of bases not matched to a gene: 4. The CDR3 is made up of 14 amino acids. Germline lookup yields CDR1 MNHNY and CDR2 SVGAGI (reference sequence). In nucleotides, the CDR3 is TGTGCCAGCAGTTATGGGGGGGTCCCCTACGAGCAGTACTTC. This translates into CASSYGGVPYEQYF.

V usage is TRBV29-1 and J usage is TRBJ1-5, with no clear D. V lost 6 bases, J lost 2 bases, and 17 bases lay in between. This CDR3 has 15 residues. CDR1 and CDR2 from the germline V gene are SQVTM and ANQGSEA. CDR3 DNA sequence: TGCAGCGTGAGTATTGAGGGCGGCGGCAATCAGCCCCAGCATTTT. It specifies CSVSIEGGGNQPQHF.

This clone was observed a single time. This chain links TRBV6-4 with TRBJ2-5; 12 nucleotides line up with TRBD2. The J call may not be correct, given that the DNA end is closer to TRBJ2-7. CDR3 length: 16 amino acids. Germline CDR1 reads MRHNA; CDR2 reads SNTAGT. CDR3 bases: TGTGCCAGCAGCGGACTAGCGGGGAGCTGGGGCTACGAGCAGTACTTC. This codes for CASSGLAGSWGYEQYF.

This CDR3 is CASSQVLAGTTGELFF. The CDR3 region has the DNA TGCGCCAGCAGCCAAGTTCTAGCGGGAACCACCGGGGAGCTGTTTTTT. The chain uses TRBV4-1 and TRBJ2-2, with 9 bases matching TRBD2. V was pared by 1 base and J by 4 bases, with 4 bases of the junction left unmatched. CDR1 is MGHRA, CDR2 YSYEKL, per germline. The CDR3 length is 16 residues.

This rearrangement joins TRBV28 to TRBJ2-7, with 7 bases identical to TRBD1. Germline V gene sequence: CDR1 MDHEN, CDR2 SYDVKM. The CDR3 is 13 residues long. V dropped 8 bases and J dropped 2; count of bases not matched to a gene: 6. The chain's CDR3 is CASALGQPYEQYF. CDR3 nucleotides: TGTGCCAGCGCACTGGGACAGCCCTACGAGCAGTACTTC.

The gene calls are TRBV13 and TRBJ1-2, with 9 bases fitting TRBD1. Germline V gene lookup returns CDR1 PRHDT and CDR2 FYEKMQ (reference sequence). CDR3 length equals 16 residues. The trim removed 2 bases at V and 5 bases at J, leaving 9 bases unmatched. CDR3 sequence (DNA): TGTGCCAGCAGCTTATGGGAACAGGGGGCGCGATATGGCTACACCTTC. The encoded protein is CASSLWEQGARYGYTF.

The chain couples TRBV7-2 to TRBJ2-3; 7 nucleotides match TRBD2. V shed 2 bases and J 7 bases; nucleotides not matched to a gene: 12. The germline V gene encodes CDR1 SGHTA and CDR2 FQGNSA. This CDR3 is 16 amino acids long. This CDR3 reads CASSLQPAGARNTQYF. CDR3 nucleotides: TGTGCCAGCAGCTTACAGCCCGCGGGAGCAAGGAATACGCAGTATTTT.

This chain uses TRBV7-3 with TRBJ2-3, with 10 bases matching TRBD2. With 1 base clipped from V and 2 bases from J, the junction kept 6 bases outside the gene matches. The V gene's germline CDR1 is SGHTA and CDR2 FQGTGA. The CDR3 spans 17 residues. The CDR3 protein is CASSLRGSGRATDTQYF. The CDR3 DNA sequence: TGTGCCAGCAGCTTAAGAGGGAGCGGGAGGGCCACAGATACGCAGTATTTT.

The V gene is TRBV5-6, the J gene TRBJ1-4, with TRBD1 as a possible D gene (5 bases). Germline V gene data show CDR1 as SGHDT and CDR2 as YYEEEE. The CDR3 is made up of 15 amino acids. The V gene lost 0 bases and the J gene lost 6 bases, with 12 bases spanning the gap. CDR3 region: CASSLGSGRDEKLFF. The CDR3 DNA reads as TGTGCCAGCAGCTTGGGCTCAGGGCGTGATGAAAAACTGTTTTTT.

The chain recombines TRBV27 with TRBJ2-7, with D possibly TRBD1 on 5 matching bases. This CDR3 comprises 13 residues. The germline CDR1 and CDR2 sequences are MNHEY and SMNVEV (reference sequence). V dropped 0 bases and J dropped 3 bases, with 6 bases sitting between them. As DNA, the CDR3 is TGTGCCAGCAGTTTATCAGGGGACTACGAGCAGTACTTC. Its protein product is CASSLSGDYEQYF.

CDR3 nucleotide sequence: TGTGCCAGCAGCGTATACTCCTACGAGCAGTACTTC. Translating it yields CASSVYSYEQYF. This chain links TRBV9 with TRBJ2-7; D is unclear. CDR3 length equals 12 residues. V lost 1 base to trimming and J lost 0 bases, with 2 bases between them. CDR1 and CDR2 (germline): SGDLS, YYNGEE.

The gene calls are TRBV27 and TRBJ1-5; 8 bases match TRBD1. This CDR3 is built from 15 residues. Trimming at V came to 5 bases and at J to 4 bases, leaving 7 bases not matched to a gene. CDR1 and CDR2 (germline): MNHEY, SMNVEV (reference sequence). CDR3 sequence: CASSPRTGLNQPQHF. DNA of the CDR3: TGTGCCAGCAGTCCCCGGACAGGGTTAAATCAGCCCCAGCATTTT.